This T cell receptor beta chain was profiled in a study of T cell changes during pregnancy in multiple sclerosis. Measured with immunoSEQ multiplex PCR; TCRdb has only the in-frame clones, and not every one. There are 60,000 to 85,000 clones in the sample; around 94% occur only once, and 0.58% lies in the top ten. CDR1 is SQVTM, CDR2 ANQGSEA, per germline. Trimming took off 6 bases at V and 4 bases at J, with 10 bases between the two ends. CDR3 length equals 12 residues. This clone was counted a single time. V is TRBV29-1 and J is TRBJ1-3; D perhaps matches TRBD1 (6 bases). Source: peripheral blood, taken in the third trimester of pregnancy. This receptor was obtained from a female donor with multiple sclerosis, enrolled in a pregnancy study. The CDR3 coding sequence is TGCAGCGTCCAGGGGAACGGAAACACCATATATTTT. As protein: CSVQGNGNTIYF.